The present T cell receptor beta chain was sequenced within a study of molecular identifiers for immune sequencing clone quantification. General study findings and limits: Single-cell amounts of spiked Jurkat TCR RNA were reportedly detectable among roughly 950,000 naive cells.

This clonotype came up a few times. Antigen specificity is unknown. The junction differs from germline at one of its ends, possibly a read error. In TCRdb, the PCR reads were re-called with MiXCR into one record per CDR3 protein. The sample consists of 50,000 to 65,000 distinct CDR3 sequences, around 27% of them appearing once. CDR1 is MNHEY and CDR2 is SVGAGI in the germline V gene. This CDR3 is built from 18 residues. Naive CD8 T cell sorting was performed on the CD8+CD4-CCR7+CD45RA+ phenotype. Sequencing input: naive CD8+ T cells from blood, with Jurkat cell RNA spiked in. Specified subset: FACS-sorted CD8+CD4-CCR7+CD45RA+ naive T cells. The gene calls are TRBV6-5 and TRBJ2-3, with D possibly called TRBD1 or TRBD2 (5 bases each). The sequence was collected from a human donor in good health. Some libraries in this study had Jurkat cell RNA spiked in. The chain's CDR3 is CTSSWAWGSDSGTDTQYF. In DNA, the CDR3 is TGTACCAGCAGCTGGGCTTGGGGGTCGGATAGTGGCACAGATACGCAGTATTTT.